This T cell receptor beta chain was identified in a study of cytomegalovirus exposure and HLA in healthy donors (dated by TCRdb to 2017 to 2019). Study-level background: An earlier analysis of several hundred of the donors reported 250 to 300 Gb of sequence data and about 120 million unique TCR beta sequences obtained from 180 million or so T cells. Roughly 300 gigabases of sequencing data and roughly 90 million unique TCR sequences were included in an early release covering roughly 600 HLA-typed donors. The genetic ancestry cluster associated with self-reported Caucasian donors included 70% to 85% of the roughly 390 genotyped donors. The study aimed to test whether cataloging public T cell receptors could reveal signatures of past pathogen exposure. The study profiled the T cell repertoires of some 610 subjects by immunosequencing and related them to cytomegalovirus serostatus. A separate validation cohort of roughly 110 different subjects was used in addition to the approximately 700-subject first cohort. High-throughput TCR immunosequencing, statistical association of individual TCRs with disease status, and machine learning were combined to predict cytomegalovirus infection status. A later analysis re-analyzed previously published TCR beta repertoires from 650 to 800 donors and added high-resolution HLA genotyping to study TCR occurrence patterns. Rather than using new phenotypic data, the later analysis identified candidate immune exposures from TCR beta sequences and from how often those sequences occurred across donors. An earlier analysis of more than 450 of the donors used high-throughput TCR beta sequencing to judge whether each TCR beta V gene segment behaved as functional or pseudogenic. Alongside the repertoire data, information on donor age, sex, ethnicity and CMV serostatus was compiled. A later genetic analysis took genome-wide SNP genotypes for 398 of the 666 donors and used that subset as a discovery cohort. All discovery cohort repertoires had been generated using a single sequencing platform. Class I and class II HLA loci were covered by the typing at four-digit resolution. Typing coverage differed by locus: A, B, C, DRB1 and DQB1 were typed in about 620-630 donors, DQA1 in 500 to 550, DPA1 in around 610, and DPB1 in approximately 450. Four or five DR-DQ haplotypes were handled as single units for association and clustering, since linkage in the cohort was strong. Across about 380 genotyped donors of the cohort, an average of roughly 250,000 unique TCR beta nucleotide sequences per donor were sequenced, and roughly a sixth of those sequences were non-productive.

This clone has a handful of counts. Its specific antigen is unknown. No base quality information exists; no much larger clone differs at one position. General study outcomes and caveats: Compared with equally common non-associated chains, HLA-associated TCR beta chains in a later analysis were more clonally expanded and had lower generation probabilities. An earlier analysis of around 600 of the donors showed that most TCR beta V segments appeared in productive rearrangements either about 87% or about 30% of the time, which broadly matched IMGT annotations. A group of highly shared sequence variants was considered likely to be a technical artifact of the sequencing pipeline. In a later analysis, most CMV-associated TCR beta chains were found to appear HLA-restricted, with HLA associations seemingly driven largely by CMV exposure. Presence/absence analyses assumed roughly uniform sequencing depth across donors, an assumption that may not hold. In a later analysis, the rate of TCR association differed among HLA loci, with DRB1 alleles having the most associated TCRs and HLA-C alleles having the fewest. Linkage disequilibrium might explain the correlated functional status among segregating V segments, but an unknown experimental factor could not be excluded. Because the 87-base-pair reads could not distinguish some IMGT-functional V segments, including TRBV6-2 and TRBV6-3, those segments were excluded. In vitro tests confirmed that a few of the cytomegalovirus-associated TCR beta chains recognize cytomegalovirus antigens. In both the original and validation cohorts, the classifier was reported to diagnose cytomegalovirus status with high specificity and sensitivity. A further reported finding was that TCR beta sequences accurately predicted the HLA-A and HLA-B alleles for most subjects in the first cohort. When HLA alleles, especially DR and DQ, strongly co-occurred, TCR associations were difficult to assign to individual alleles. Specific HLA alleles were associated with roughly 17,000 TCR beta sequences at a false discovery rate of 0.05 in a later analysis. V-gene and J-gene trimming of TCR beta chains was associated with a missense DCLRE1C variant in a later genetic analysis, and the association was replicated in an independent cohort. A total of some 180 TCR beta chains were listed by the study as associated with cytomegalovirus. Across donors, most TCR sequences were observed very rarely, whereas some public TCRs were present in many individuals. A later genetic analysis reported fewer N-insertions in productive TCRs among donors in an Asian-associated ancestry cluster than the roughly 700-donor mean. This cohort had only TCR beta chains sequenced, and the lack of alpha or paired-chain data limited which features could be detected. CMV serostatus was the only immune exposure information available for the cohort. HLA typing was unavailable for some donors at each locus, so association tests used only the typed subset. The authors suggested that the approach could potentially be generalized to other disease states and immunological phenotypes. The earlier analysis of 587 of the donors excluded roughly 16 rarely observed V segments, including chromosome 9 orphons, because counts were too low. In a later analysis, several top co-occurrence clusters were reported to appear linked to parvovirus B19, influenza, CMV and Epstein-Barr virus.

Receptor amplification or capture employed the immunoSEQ multiplex PCR assay. The multiplex PCR relied on a mix of 60 forward primers for TCR Vbeta segments and 13 reverse primers for TCR Jbeta segments. The CDR3 region of rearranged TCR beta genes was amplified from genomic DNA by a multiplex PCR assay. The amplified TCR beta libraries were sequenced on the Illumina HiSeq System as 87-base-pair reads. For the original study's pipeline: In a later analysis, around 80 million unique TCR beta chains were counted across the roughly 670 repertoires, and about 10 million of these chains were shared by at least two donors. Raw reads were error-corrected and collapsed into unique sequences with a nearest-neighbor algorithm that merged closely related sequences to remove PCR and sequencing errors. To assign V, D and J gene segments, CDR3 sequences were aligned to IMGT reference sequences. For a sequence to be retained, a match of at least six nucleotides to both a V gene segment and a J gene segment was required. Rearrangements were classified as productive when the CDR3 lacked stop codons and remained in frame with V and J, and all other rearrangements were classified as non-productive. CDR3 was defined according to IMGT convention as the region running from the second conserved V-encoded cysteine to the conserved J-encoded phenylalanine. Sequences without an unambiguous match to a single V gene segment were excluded from the earlier analysis of over 500 of the donors. In an earlier analysis of 587 of the donors, a V segment was called functional when productive rearrangements were above 56.7%, and segregating when the standard deviation between donors exceeded 5%. A statistical classification framework was built to diagnose cytomegalovirus status from the catalog of TCR beta chain sequences. A later analysis assigned V and J genes by comparing TCR nucleotide sequences with IMGT/GENE-DB human TR gene sequences. A later analysis assigned CDR3 sequences and most-parsimonious VDJ recombination scenarios with the TCRdist pipeline. In a later analysis, each TCR beta chain was defined by its CDR3 amino acid sequence together with its V-gene family, and reads lacking a unique V-gene family were excluded. A later analysis removed 600 or so highly shared, low-generation-probability nucleotide sequences to deal with suspected cross-contamination and a sequencing artifact. In a later analysis, a clonal expansion index for each public chain was calculated from normalized within-repertoire ranks of inferred template counts. In a later analysis, generation probabilities were computed using a VDJ recombination model fitted to out-of-frame rearrangements, and the results were checked against IGoR. In a later analysis, TCR-TCR, TCR-HLA and TCR-CMV co-occurrence was scored with hypergeometric tests, and a repertoire-size bias correction was applied to TCR pairs. In a later analysis, false discovery rates were estimated by permuting HLA or CMV assignments 20 times. In a later analysis, co-occurring TCRs were grouped with DBSCAN, and TCRdist sequence similarity was added when clustering was performed within HLA-allele-positive subsets. Repertoires with fewer than 30,000 or more than 120,000 public chains, plus five repertoires with anomalous nucleotide sharing, were excluded from co-occurrence clustering. Not all clones reach the TCRdb copy of this immuneACCESS table, which keeps in-frame sequences only. Checked studies attribute under half of the gap to unresolved V genes and leave the rest unexplained. That table supplies the V and J calls and clone size; D and trimming were determined from the DNA. The sample table records about 82,000 clones; around 66% of these occur just once. 15% of the sample goes to the ten largest clones.

The cohort comprised under 700 healthy bone marrow donors. Cohort members were all nominally healthy when sampled, although unrecorded immune exposures were likely present. The donor was CMV seropositive and belonged to the group of 250 to 300 seropositive cohort members. A peripheral blood sample was collected from each donor, and TCR beta sequencing was performed on peripheral blood mononuclear cells. The Qiagen DNeasy Blood Extraction Kit was used to extract genomic DNA from the blood cell samples. The junction shows trimming of 0 bases on V and 8 bases on J, plus 13 bases between the germline ends. Based on the germline V gene, the CDR1 and CDR2 sequences are LGHNA and YSLEER. The CDR3 numbers 15 residues from cysteine through phenylalanine. Left in the record is the CDR3 DNA by itself, 45 bases read in frame from the first base.

This TCR was recovered from a middle-aged woman in good health and CMV-seropositive. Sequencing was done on a sample of PBMCs. The V gene is TRBV4-3 and the J gene is TRBJ1-4; TRBD1 might be the D gene, on 5 matching bases. The nucleotides are TGCGCCAGCAGCCAAGATTGGGGGGTTGGGGAAAAACTGTTTTTT. The encoded protein is CASSQDWGVGEKLFF.